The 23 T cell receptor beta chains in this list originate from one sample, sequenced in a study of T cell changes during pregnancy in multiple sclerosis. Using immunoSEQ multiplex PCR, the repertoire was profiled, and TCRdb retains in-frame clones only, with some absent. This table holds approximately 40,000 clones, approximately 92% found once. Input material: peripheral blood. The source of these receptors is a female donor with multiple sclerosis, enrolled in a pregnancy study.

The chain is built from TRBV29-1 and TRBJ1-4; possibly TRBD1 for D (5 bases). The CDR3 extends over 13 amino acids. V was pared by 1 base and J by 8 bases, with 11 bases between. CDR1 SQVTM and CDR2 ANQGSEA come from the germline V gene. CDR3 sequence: CSVEGDATEKLFF. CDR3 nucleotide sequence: TGCAGCGTTGAAGGGGACGCTACGGAAAAACTGTTTTTT. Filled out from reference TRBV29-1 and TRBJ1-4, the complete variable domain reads SAVISQKPSRDICQRGTSLTIQCQVDSQVTMMFWYRQQPGQSLTLIATANQGSEATYESGFVIDKFPISRPNLTFSTLTVSNMSPEDSSIYLCSVEGDATEKLFFGSGTQLSVL.

The DNA of the CDR3 is TGTGCCAGCAGATTCACACCAGGAGGCTACACCTTC. Translated: CASRFTPGGYTF. The rearrangement uses TRBV2 and TRBJ1-2, with unresolved D. CDR1 is SNHLY, CDR2 FYNNEI, per germline. With 6 bases removed from V and 8 bases from J, the gap between germline ends came to 13 bases. There are 12 residues in the CDR3.

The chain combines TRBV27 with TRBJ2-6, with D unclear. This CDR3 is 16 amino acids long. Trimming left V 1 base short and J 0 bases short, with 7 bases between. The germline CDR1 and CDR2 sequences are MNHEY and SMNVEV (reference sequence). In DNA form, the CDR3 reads TGTGCCAGCAGTTTATTTCTGAACTCTGGGGCCAACGTCCTGACTTTC. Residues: CASSLFLNSGANVLTF.

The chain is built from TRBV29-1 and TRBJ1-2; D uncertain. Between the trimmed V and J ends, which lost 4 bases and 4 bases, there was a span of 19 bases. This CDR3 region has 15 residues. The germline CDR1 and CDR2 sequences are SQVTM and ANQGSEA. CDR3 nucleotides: TGCAGCGTTGGTGAGGGCGGCCACTCCTTCTATGGCTACACCTTC. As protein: CSVGEGGHSFYGYTF.

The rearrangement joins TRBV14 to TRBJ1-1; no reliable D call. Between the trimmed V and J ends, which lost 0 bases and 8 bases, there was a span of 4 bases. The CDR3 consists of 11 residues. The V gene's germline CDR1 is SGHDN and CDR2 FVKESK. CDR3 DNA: TGTGCCAGCAGCCAAGATATGGAAGCTTTCTTT. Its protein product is CASSQDMEAFF. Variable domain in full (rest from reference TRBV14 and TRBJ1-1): EAGVTQFPSHSVIEKGQTVTLRCDPISGHDNLYWYRRVMGKEIKFLLHFVKESKQDESGMPNNRFLAERTGGTYSTLKVQPAELEDSGVYFCASSQDMEAFFGQGTRLTVV.

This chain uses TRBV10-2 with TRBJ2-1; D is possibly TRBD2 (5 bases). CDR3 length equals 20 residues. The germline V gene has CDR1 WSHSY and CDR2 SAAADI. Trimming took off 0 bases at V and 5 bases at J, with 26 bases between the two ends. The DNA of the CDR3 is TGCGCCAGCAGTGAGTCGTCCATAATTAAGCGGACCCTCCCCCACAATGAGCAGTTCTTC. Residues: CASSESSIIKRTLPHNEQFF.

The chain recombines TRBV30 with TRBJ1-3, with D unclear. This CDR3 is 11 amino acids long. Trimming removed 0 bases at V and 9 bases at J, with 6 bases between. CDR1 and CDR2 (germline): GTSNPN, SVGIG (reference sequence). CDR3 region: CAWSVQPTIYF. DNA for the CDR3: TGTGCCTGGAGTGTACAGCCCACCATATATTTT.

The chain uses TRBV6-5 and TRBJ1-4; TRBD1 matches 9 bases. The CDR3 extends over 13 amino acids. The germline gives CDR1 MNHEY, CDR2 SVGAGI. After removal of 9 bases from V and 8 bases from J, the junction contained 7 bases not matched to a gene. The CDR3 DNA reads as TGTGCCAGTTATAGACAGGGGGAAGAAAAACTGTTTTTT. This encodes CASYRQGEEKLFF.

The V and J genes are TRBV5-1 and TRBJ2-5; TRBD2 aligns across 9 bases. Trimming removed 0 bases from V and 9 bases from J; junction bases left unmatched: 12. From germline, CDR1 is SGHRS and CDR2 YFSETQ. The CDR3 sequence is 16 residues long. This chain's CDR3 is CASSLASDSGSQAQYF. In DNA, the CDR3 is TGCGCCAGCAGCTTGGCTTCGGATAGCGGGAGCCAGGCCCAGTACTTC.

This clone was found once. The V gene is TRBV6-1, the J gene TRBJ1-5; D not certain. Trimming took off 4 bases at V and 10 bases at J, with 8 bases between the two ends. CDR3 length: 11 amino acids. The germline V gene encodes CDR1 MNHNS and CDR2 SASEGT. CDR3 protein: CASSADPPQHF. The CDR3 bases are TGTGCCAGCAGTGCGGACCCACCCCAGCATTTT.

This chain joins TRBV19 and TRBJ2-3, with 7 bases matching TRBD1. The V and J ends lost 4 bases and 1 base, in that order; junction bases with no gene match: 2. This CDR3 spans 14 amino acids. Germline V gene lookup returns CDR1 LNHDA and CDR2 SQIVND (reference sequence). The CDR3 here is CASSTQGGTDTQYF. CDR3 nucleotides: TGTGCCAGTAGTACCCAGGGGGGCACAGATACGCAGTATTTT. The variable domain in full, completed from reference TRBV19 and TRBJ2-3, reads DGGITQSPKYLFRKEGQNVTLSCEQNLNHDAMYWYRQDPGQGLRLIYYSQIVNDFQKGDIAEGYSVSREKKESFPLTVTSAQKNPTAFYLCASSTQGGTDTQYFGPGTRLTVL.

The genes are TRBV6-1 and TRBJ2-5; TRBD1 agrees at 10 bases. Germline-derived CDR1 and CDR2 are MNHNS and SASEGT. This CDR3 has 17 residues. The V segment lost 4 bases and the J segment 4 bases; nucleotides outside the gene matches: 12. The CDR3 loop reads CASSARSGQGFGETQYF. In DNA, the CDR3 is TGTGCCAGCAGTGCCCGATCGGGACAGGGGTTCGGAGAGACCCAGTACTTC.

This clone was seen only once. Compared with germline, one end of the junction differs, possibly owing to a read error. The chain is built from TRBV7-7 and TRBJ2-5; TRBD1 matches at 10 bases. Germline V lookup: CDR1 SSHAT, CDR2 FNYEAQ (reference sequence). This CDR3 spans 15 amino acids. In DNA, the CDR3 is TGTGCTAGCAGCTTGGGACAGGGGCACCCGGAGACCCAGTACTTC. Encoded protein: CASSLGQGHPETQYF.

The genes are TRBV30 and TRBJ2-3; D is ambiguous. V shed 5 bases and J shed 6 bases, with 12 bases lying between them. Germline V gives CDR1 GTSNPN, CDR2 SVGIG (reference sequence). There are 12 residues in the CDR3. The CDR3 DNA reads TGTGCCTGGGTGAAGTTTGGGGATACGCAGTATTTT. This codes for CAWVKFGDTQYF.

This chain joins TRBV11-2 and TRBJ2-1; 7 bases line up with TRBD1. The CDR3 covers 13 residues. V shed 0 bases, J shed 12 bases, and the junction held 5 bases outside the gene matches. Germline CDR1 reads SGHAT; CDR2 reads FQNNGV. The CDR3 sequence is CASSLDPRTGQFF. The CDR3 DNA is TGTGCCAGCAGCTTAGACCCCCGGACAGGGCAGTTCTTC.

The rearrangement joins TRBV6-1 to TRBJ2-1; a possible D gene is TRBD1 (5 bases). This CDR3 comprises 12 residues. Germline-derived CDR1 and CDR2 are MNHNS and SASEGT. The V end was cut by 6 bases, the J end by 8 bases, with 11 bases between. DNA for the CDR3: TGTGCCAGCAGGGAGACAGTGTATGAGCAGTTCTTC. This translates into CASRETVYEQFF.

The DNA for the CDR3 is TGTGCCAGCAGCAGGACAGCCCAAGAGACCCAGTACTTC. It translates to CASSRTAQETQYF. This chain links TRBV7-2 with TRBJ2-5; D perhaps matches TRBD1 (6 bases). Germline V lookup: CDR1 SGHTA, CDR2 FQGNSA. The length of the CDR3 is 13 residues. V was pared by 5 bases and J by 1 base, with 8 bases between.

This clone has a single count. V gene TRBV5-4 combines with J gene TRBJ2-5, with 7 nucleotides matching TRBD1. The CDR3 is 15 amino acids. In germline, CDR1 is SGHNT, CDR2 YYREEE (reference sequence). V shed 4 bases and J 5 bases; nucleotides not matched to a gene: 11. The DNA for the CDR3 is TGTGCCAGCAGCCCCGCCGGGACAGTTGGGGAGACCCAGTACTTC. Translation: CASSPAGTVGETQYF.

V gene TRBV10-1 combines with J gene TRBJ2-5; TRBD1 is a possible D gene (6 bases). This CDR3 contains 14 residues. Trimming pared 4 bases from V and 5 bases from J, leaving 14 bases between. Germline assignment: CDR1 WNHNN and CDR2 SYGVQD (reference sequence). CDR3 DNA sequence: TGCGCCAGCAGTGGGACAGCCCTGGGGGAGACCCAGTACTTC. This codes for CASSGTALGETQYF.

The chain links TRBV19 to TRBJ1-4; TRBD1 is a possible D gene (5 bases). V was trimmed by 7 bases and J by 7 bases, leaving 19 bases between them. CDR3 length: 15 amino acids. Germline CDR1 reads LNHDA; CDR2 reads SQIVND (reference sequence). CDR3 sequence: CASTSAGLPGEKLFF. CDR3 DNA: TGTGCCAGTACCTCCGCGGGACTTCCTGGTGAAAAACTGTTTTTT.

The CDR3 nucleotides are TGCGCCAGCAGCTCCGGACAGGGGCCCTCCTACGAGCAGTACTTC. It is translated as CASSSGQGPSYEQYF. The chain links TRBV5-1 to TRBJ2-7; TRBD1 matches at 9 bases. V lost 3 bases and J lost 0; bases outside the gene matches: 4. The germline CDR1 and CDR2 sequences are SGHRS and YFSETQ. The CDR3 spans 15 residues.

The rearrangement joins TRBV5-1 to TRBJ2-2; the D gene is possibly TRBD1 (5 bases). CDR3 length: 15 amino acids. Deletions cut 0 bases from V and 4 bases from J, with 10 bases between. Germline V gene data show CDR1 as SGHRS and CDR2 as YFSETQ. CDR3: CASSLGSGPTGELFF. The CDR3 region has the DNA TGCGCCAGCAGCTTGGGGTCAGGGCCCACCGGGGAGCTGTTTTTT.

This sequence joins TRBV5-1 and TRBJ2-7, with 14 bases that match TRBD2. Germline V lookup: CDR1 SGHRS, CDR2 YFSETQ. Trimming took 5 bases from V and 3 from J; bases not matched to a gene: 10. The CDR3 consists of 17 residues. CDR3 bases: TGCGCCAGCAGTCCCGCCGGACTAGCGGGAGGTAGCTACGAGCAGTACTTC. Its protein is CASSPAGLAGGSYEQYF. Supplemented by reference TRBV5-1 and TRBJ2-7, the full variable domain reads KAGVTQTPRYLIKTRGQQVTLSCSPISGHRSVSWYQQTPGQGLQFLFEYFSETQRNKGNFPGRFSGRQFSNSRSEMNVSTLELGDSALYLCASSPAGLAGGSYEQYFGPGTRLTVT.